Described below is a single T cell receptor (beta chain) sequence and its context. The antigen is unknown. The data were obtained in a study of OX40 agonist ivuxolimab in advanced cancers. Turning to the study itself: Patient treatment consisted of intravenous ivuxolimab administration every 2 weeks at 0.01 to 10 mg/kg. General observations from the study: Partly responding patients at 0.1-3.0 mg/kg showed some of the smallest clonal expansion. Antigen specificity was not determined for the expanded peripheral T cells.

Germline V gene sequence: CDR1 LNHDA, CDR2 SQIVND (reference sequence). V dropped 7 bases and J dropped 7 bases, with 13 bases sitting between them. This CDR3 comprises 12 residues. Clones were read by immunoSEQ multiplex PCR, and TCRdb kept only the in-frame ones, dropping some. The sample carries around 85,000 clones, roughly nine tenths recorded once. This specimen consisted of CD4+ or CD8+ T cells sorted from blood, obtained in a trial of the OX40 agonist ivuxolimab. The clonotype comes from an adult with an advanced solid tumor such as melanoma, head and neck, liver or kidney cancer. This chain connects TRBV19 to TRBJ1-2, with D possibly TRBD1 on 6 matching bases. The CDR3 sequence is CASTKGGSGYTF. The CDR3 DNA reads as TGTGCCAGTACCAAGGGGGGCTCTGGCTACACCTTC.